Presented here are 13 T cell receptor beta chains from one specimen sequenced in a study of T cell changes during pregnancy in multiple sclerosis. TCRdb's table, derived via immunoSEQ multiplex PCR, lists solely in-frame clones and lacks some. The sample lists fewer than 50,000 clones, around 89% occurring once. The sequences come from CD8+ T cells from peripheral blood mononuclear cells, collected in the third trimester of pregnancy. The source of these receptors is a female donor with multiple sclerosis, enrolled in a pregnancy study.

This clone was detected ten times or more. V is TRBV28 and J is TRBJ1-5; 9 bases align to TRBD1. Germline V gene data show CDR1 as MDHEN and CDR2 as SYDVKM. This CDR3 comprises 14 residues. V was clipped by 6 bases and J by 7 bases; unmatched bases: 7. DNA of the CDR3: TGTGCCAGCAGGGTACAGGGGGCTCGGCAGCCCCAGCATTTT. The encoded protein is CASRVQGARQPQHF.

This clone was detected once. The rearrangement uses TRBV10-3 and TRBJ2-7; 7 bases fit TRBD1. In germline, CDR1 is ENHRY, CDR2 SYGVKD. The ends lost 7 bases at V and 5 bases at J; junction bases unmatched: 8. This CDR3 spans 13 amino acids. CDR3 region: CAINQDRPHEQYF. CDR3 in DNA: TGTGCCATCAATCAGGACAGGCCCCACGAGCAGTACTTC.

By share, this clone counts as medium-sized. This chain joins TRBV5-5 and TRBJ2-2; D is perhaps TRBD1 (5 bases). V lost 5 bases to trimming and J lost 3 bases, with 14 bases between them. The CDR3 extends over 15 amino acids. The germline V gene encodes CDR1 SGHKS and CDR2 YYEKEE (reference sequence). The CDR3 region is CASRTQGWDTGELFF. DNA of the CDR3: TGTGCCAGCAGAACGCAGGGCTGGGACACCGGGGAGCTGTTTTTT. Looking up the rest from reference TRBV5-5 and TRBJ2-2 gives the full variable domain: DAGVTQSPTHLIKTRGQQVTLRCSPISGHKSVSWYQQVLGQGPQFIFQYYEKEERGRGNFPDRFSARQFPNYSSELNVNALLLGDSALYLCASRTQGWDTGELFFGEGSRLTVL.

V and J are TRBV5-6 and TRBJ1-6; 8 bases are a match to TRBD1. The CDR3 runs 15 residues. Trimming took 0 bases from V and 6 from J; bases not matched to a gene: 2. CDR1 is SGHDT, CDR2 YYEEEE, per germline. The CDR3 loop reads CASSLAGTGNSPLHF. DNA of the CDR3: TGTGCCAGCAGCTTGGCCGGGACAGGTAATTCACCCCTCCACTTT.

In this sample, this clone is medium-sized (0.01 to 0.1%). The V call is TRBV6-1, the J call TRBJ2-2; D unclear. This CDR3 comprises 14 residues. Germline-derived CDR1 and CDR2 are MNHNS and SASEGT. Trimming took 4 bases from V and 3 from J, leaving 9 bases between them. In DNA, the CDR3 is TGTGCCAGCAGTGGACTGTCTGACACCGGGGAGCTGTTTTTT. Translated, it gives CASSGLSDTGELFF.

This clone was recorded only once. V usage is TRBV7-8 and J usage is TRBJ2-1, with unresolved D. Germline CDR1 and CDR2: SGHVS and FQNEAQ. The length of the CDR3 is 18 residues. V lost 1 base and J lost 2, with 18 bases in between. The CDR3 is CASSLVVLRSHTYNEQFF. The CDR3 nucleotides are TGTGCCAGCAGCTTAGTGGTCCTACGGAGCCACACCTACAATGAGCAGTTCTTC.

This clone came up once. This chain joins TRBV6-4 and TRBJ2-3; TRBD2 matches at 16 bases. With V trimmed by 5 bases and J by 4 bases, 6 bases remained unmatched. The CDR3 is 17 amino acids. Germline-derived CDR1 and CDR2 are MRHNA and SNTAGT. CDR3: CASSPGTSGGAPDTQYF. The CDR3 bases are TGTGCCAGCAGTCCCGGGACTAGCGGGGGGGCCCCAGATACGCAGTATTTT.

The rearrangement joins TRBV11-2 to TRBJ2-7; tentatively, D is TRBD2 (5 bases). V lost 3 bases and J 2 bases, leaving 14 bases between the germline ends. This CDR3 has 15 amino acids. The germline gives CDR1 SGHAT, CDR2 FQNNGV. CDR3 sequence reads: CASSFAPGVTYEQYF. In nucleotides, the CDR3 is TGTGCCAGCAGCTTTGCTCCCGGGGTAACCTACGAGCAGTACTTC.

V and J are TRBV4-1 and TRBJ1-2; 7 positions match TRBD1. The germline V gene encodes CDR1 MGHRA and CDR2 YSYEKL. This CDR3 has 15 residues. Trimming at V came to 4 bases and at J to 9 bases, leaving 14 bases not matched to a gene. The CDR3 sequence: CASSLAPTGRISYTF. The DNA of the CDR3 is TGCGCCAGCAGCCTCGCTCCGACAGGGAGGATTAGCTACACCTTC.

The chain combines TRBV13 with TRBJ2-1; weak D call: TRBD2 (6 bases). This CDR3 region has 15 residues. Per germline, CDR1 PRHDT and CDR2 FYEKMQ (reference sequence). V shed 2 bases and J shed 5 bases, with 13 bases lying between them. CDR3 bases: TGTGCCAGCAGCTTAAGGGGAGGAGAGAACAATGAGCAGTTCTTC. Residues: CASSLRGGENNEQFF.

The rearrangement joins TRBV7-9 to TRBJ2-7, with 10 bases that match TRBD2. CDR3 length equals 18 residues. J lost 2 bases, V lost 1 base, and 11 bases had no gene match. CDR1 is SEHNR, CDR2 FQNEAQ, per germline (reference sequence). CDR3 nucleotide sequence: TGTGCCAGCAGCTTAGGGCTAGCGGGGGTCCCCTCTACCTACGAGCAGTACTTC. It translates to CASSLGLAGVPSTYEQYF.

This chain links TRBV5-1 with TRBJ2-2; 9 bases line up with TRBD1. V lost 7 bases to trimming and J lost 3 bases; unmatched junction nucleotides: 1. CDR3 length: 13 amino acids. Germline V lookup: CDR1 SGHRS, CDR2 YFSETQ. CDR3 region: CASRDRDTGELFF. The CDR3 bases are TGCGCCAGCCGGGACAGGGACACCGGGGAGCTGTTTTTT. The variable domain in full, with the rest retrieved from reference TRBV5-1 and TRBJ2-2, is KAGVTQTPRYLIKTRGQQVTLSCSPISGHRSVSWYQQTPGQGLQFLFEYFSETQRNKGNFPGRFSGRQFSNSRSEMNVSTLELGDSALYLCASRDRDTGELFFGEGSRLTVL.

This sequence joins TRBV14 and TRBJ2-3; D might be TRBD1 (6 bases). Germline CDR1 and CDR2: SGHDN and FVKESK. This CDR3 is 15 amino acids long. V was pared by 1 base and J by 5 bases, with 13 bases between. The CDR3 protein is CASSQGNRVVDTQYF. The CDR3 DNA reads TGTGCCAGCAGCCAAGGCAACAGGGTGGTAGATACGCAGTATTTT. Filled out from reference TRBV14 and TRBJ2-3, the complete variable domain reads EAGVTQFPSHSVIEKGQTVTLRCDPISGHDNLYWYRRVMGKEIKFLLHFVKESKQDESGMPNNRFLAERTGGTYSTLKVQPAELEDSGVYFCASSQGNRVVDTQYFGPGTRLTVL.